The rows below give T cell receptor beta chains drawn from one sample of a study of T cells in Graves' hyperthyroidism and ophthalmopathy. TCRdb reprocessed the multiplex PCR reads via MiXCR and lists one record per CDR3 protein. This table has around 240,000 distinct CDR3 sequences, about 17% appearing once. Specimen: blood. These receptors were obtained from a woman in her late teens or twenties with Graves' ophthalmopathy. The conserved cysteine and the conserved F or W are not part of the CDR3 here. Each record gives: V gene, J gene, CDR3 protein.

v_gene: TRBV20-1; j_gene: TRBJ2-7; CDR3aa: SASATNRNEQY
v_gene: TRBV20-1; j_gene: TRBJ2-7; CDR3aa: SATSRLARGEQY
v_gene: TRBV20-1; j_gene: TRBJ2-7; CDR3aa: SARGTGRSYEQY
v_gene: TRBV15; j_gene: TRBJ2-3; CDR3aa: ATSRVRAGGTDTQY
v_gene: TRBV6-6; j_gene: TRBJ1-5; CDR3aa: ASSYPQGNQPQH
v_gene: TRBV9; j_gene: TRBJ1-5; CDR3aa: ASSPVPGQPQH
v_gene: TRBV7-2; j_gene: TRBJ2-1; CDR3aa: ASSLALLAGGNEQF
v_gene: TRBV6-2/TRBV6-3; j_gene: TRBJ2-1; CDR3aa: ASSYQDRTYNEQF
v_gene: TRBV20-1; j_gene: TRBJ2-1; CDR3aa: SAARGHEQF
v_gene: TRBV11-2; j_gene: TRBJ2-1; CDR3aa: ASSQPGAGGPWDEQF
v_gene: TRBV5-1; j_gene: TRBJ2-7; CDR3aa: ASSLPGAAEQY
v_gene: TRBV2; j_gene: TRBJ1-2; CDR3aa: ASSGDTVYGYT
v_gene: TRBV5-8; j_gene: TRBJ1-2; CDR3aa: ASSPKDRRNYGYT
v_gene: TRBV6-1; j_gene: TRBJ2-3; CDR3aa: ASQGSTDTQY
v_gene: TRBV9; j_gene: TRBJ2-1; CDR3aa: ASSVGGLLNEQF
v_gene: TRBV28; j_gene: TRBJ2-5; CDR3aa: ASSPPTSGRWGQETQY
v_gene: TRBV28; j_gene: TRBJ2-3; CDR3aa: ASSLPGLAVDTQY
v_gene: TRBV2; j_gene: TRBJ1-4; CDR3aa: ASRRDPPPPEKLF
v_gene: TRBV28; j_gene: TRBJ2-7; CDR3aa: ASSSLGTGGKNEQY
v_gene: TRBV7-2; j_gene: TRBJ2-5; CDR3aa: ASSPPLAAPETQY
v_gene: TRBV11-2; j_gene: TRBJ2-1; CDR3aa: ASSLTVLAGGGNEQF
v_gene: TRBV28; j_gene: TRBJ2-7; CDR3aa: ASSSIQGQRSYEQY
v_gene: TRBV20-1; j_gene: TRBJ2-6; CDR3aa: SARQASGANVLT
v_gene: TRBV28; j_gene: TRBJ2-1; CDR3aa: ASRDRSYNEQF
v_gene: TRBV20-1; j_gene: TRBJ2-7; CDR3aa: SARGLAGGTYEQY
v_gene: TRBV20-1; j_gene: TRBJ1-1; CDR3aa: SASAQNEAF
v_gene: TRBV5-8; j_gene: TRBJ2-5; CDR3aa: ASSPNKETQY
v_gene: TRBV2; j_gene: TRBJ1-5; CDR3aa: ASSTNRGISNQPQH
v_gene: TRBV6-4; j_gene: TRBJ2-3; CDR3aa: ASSDGTSGTDTQY
v_gene: TRBV2; j_gene: TRBJ1-3; CDR3aa: ASRGTANTIY
v_gene: TRBV5-1; j_gene: TRBJ1-2; CDR3aa: ASSWEDRAHYGYT
v_gene: TRBV15; j_gene: TRBJ1-1; CDR3aa: ATSRRTPNTEAF
v_gene: TRBV18; j_gene: TRBJ2-6; CDR3aa: ASSPRGGTFSGANVLT
v_gene: TRBV7-9; j_gene: TRBJ2-3; CDR3aa: ASSGPSGGGADTRY
v_gene: TRBV11-2; j_gene: TRBJ1-2; CDR3aa: ASSAGTGPNYGYT
v_gene: TRBV5-1; j_gene: TRBJ2-1; CDR3aa: ASSGGQVSYNEQF
v_gene: TRBV20-1; j_gene: TRBJ2-3; CDR3aa: SASGLRGPPSDTQY
v_gene: TRBV18; j_gene: TRBJ2-2; CDR3aa: ASSADRYTGELF
v_gene: TRBV29-1; j_gene: TRBJ1-2; CDR3aa: SVVGDRGFPDYGYT
v_gene: TRBV14; j_gene: TRBJ1-1; CDR3aa: ASSQDQDRVTEAF
v_gene: TRBV13; j_gene: TRBJ2-1; CDR3aa: ASSFFLAGGDEQF
v_gene: TRBV11-1; j_gene: TRBJ2-2; CDR3aa: ASRPRNTGELF
v_gene: TRBV28; j_gene: TRBJ2-3; CDR3aa: ASSSFSGSTDTQY
v_gene: TRBV3-1; j_gene: TRBJ1-3; CDR3aa: ASSLTGRSGNTIY